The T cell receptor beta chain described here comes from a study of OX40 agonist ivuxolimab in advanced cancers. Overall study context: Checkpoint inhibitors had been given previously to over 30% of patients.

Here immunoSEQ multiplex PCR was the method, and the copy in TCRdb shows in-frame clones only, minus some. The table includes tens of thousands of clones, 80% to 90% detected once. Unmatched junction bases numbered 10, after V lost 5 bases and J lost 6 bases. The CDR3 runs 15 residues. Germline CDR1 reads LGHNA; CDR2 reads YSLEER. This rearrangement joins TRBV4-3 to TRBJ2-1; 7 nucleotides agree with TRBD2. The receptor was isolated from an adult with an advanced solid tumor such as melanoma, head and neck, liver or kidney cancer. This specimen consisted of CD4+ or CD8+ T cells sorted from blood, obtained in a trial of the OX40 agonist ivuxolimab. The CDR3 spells CASSYSDREGNEQFF. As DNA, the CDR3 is TGCGCCAGCAGCTATTCGGATAGGGAGGGCAATGAGCAGTTCTTC.